Each of the 9 T cell receptor beta chains below was sequenced from the same sample in a study of T-cell memory formation after mild COVID-19. TCRdb fed the 5' RACE reads into MiXCR, producing one record per CDR3 protein. Altogether hundreds of thousands of distinct CDR3 sequences are present, 20% to 25% being singletons, with the ten largest covering under 15%. Sample: PBMCs or a T cell subset sorted from them (not recorded which). The receptors come from an adult woman who had mild COVID-19 (a few samples of this study predate the infection). Cell type and time point are not known.

The chain uses TRBV15 and TRBJ2-7; tentative D call: TRBD1 (5 bases). Trimming took off 3 bases at V and 2 bases at J, with 14 bases between the two ends. Germline CDR1 is LNHNV and CDR2 is YYDKDF (reference sequence). This CDR3 has 15 residues. The CDR3 nucleotides read TGTGCCACCAGCAGGGAATTACAGGAGACCTACGAGCAGTACTTC. It is translated as CATSRELQETYEQYF.

This chain joins TRBV4-1 and TRBJ2-7; 7 positions agree with TRBD1. Germline CDR1 MGHRA, CDR2 YSYEKL. The CDR3 extends over 15 amino acids. The V segment lost 0 bases and the J segment 2 bases; nucleotides outside the gene matches: 4. The CDR3 here is CASSQDYGTAYEQYF. For the CDR3, the DNA is TGCGCCAGCAGCCAAGATTATGGGACAGCCTACGAGCAGTACTTC.

The V call is TRBV5-1, the J call TRBJ2-3, with 7 bases matching TRBD2. The J segment lost 4 bases and the V segment lost 2 bases, leaving 7 bases of the junction unmatched. In germline, CDR1 is SGHRS, CDR2 YFSETQ. This CDR3 region has 15 residues. DNA for the CDR3: TGCGCCAGCAGCTTCTCGGGGGGTAGGTCAGATACGCAGTATTTT. Protein product: CASSFSGGRSDTQYF.

The chain uses TRBV12-3 or TRBV12-4 and TRBJ1-3, with D uncertain. Trimming removed 3 bases at V and 2 bases at J, with 8 bases between. The CDR3 loop spans 14 amino acids. The CDR3 sequence: CASSFEVAGNTIYF. The DNA of the CDR3 is TGTGCCAGCAGTTTTGAGGTTGCTGGAAACACCATATATTTT.

This rearrangement joins TRBV9 to TRBJ1-1; D gene uncertain. The V gene lost 5 bases and the J gene lost 1 base, with 15 bases spanning the gap. CDR1 and CDR2 (germline): SGDLS, YYNGEE. There are 15 residues in the CDR3. CDR3 in DNA: TGTGCCAGCAGTGCTTATTCGGGCTGGAACACTGAAGCTTTCTTT. Its translation is CASSAYSGWNTEAFF.

This clonotype has a handful of counts. The chain has TRBV20-1 and TRBJ2-1; the match to TRBD2 covers 14 bases. Germline CDR1 DFQATT, CDR2 SNEGSKA (reference sequence). V lost 6 bases and J lost 7; bases outside the gene matches: 5. The CDR3 consists of 14 residues. The CDR3 spells CSAATSGRGNEQFF. The CDR3 nucleotides read TGCAGTGCAGCGACTAGCGGGAGGGGAAATGAGCAGTTCTTC.

This clonotype showed up just a few times. The gene calls are TRBV12-3 or TRBV12-4 and TRBJ2-2; D gene ambiguous. The CDR3 totals 13 residues. V lost 4 bases and J lost 6, with 9 bases in between. The CDR3 DNA follows: TGTGCCAGCAGTTGGCGAGAGTCCGGGGAGCTGTTTTTT. Translating gives CASSWRESGELFF.

This clonotype has more than one count but fewer than ten. The chain links TRBV20-1 to TRBJ2-7; 15 bases match TRBD2. The length of the CDR3 is 14 residues. The junction had 4 bases not matched to a gene; V was cut back by 3 bases and J by 7 bases. Germline loops: CDR1 DFQATT, CDR2 SNEGSKA (reference sequence). CDR3 DNA: TGCAGTGCTAGCCCCGGACTAGCGGGAGGGGAGCAGTACTTC. Translating gives CSASPGLAGGEQYF.

This clonotype has a handful of counts. This sequence joins TRBV7-9 and TRBJ2-7; 9 nucleotides line up with TRBD1. J lost 2 bases, V lost 7 bases, and 6 bases had no gene match. The germline V gene has CDR1 SEHNR and CDR2 FQNEAQ (reference sequence). The CDR3 totals 14 residues. This CDR3 is CASTRDREAYEQYF. CDR3 DNA: TGTGCCAGCACCCGGGACAGGGAGGCCTACGAGCAGTACTTC.